This TCR beta chain stems from a study of blood T cell repertoires in COVID-19 (dated by TCRdb to about 2020). Looking at the study overall: Samples from collaborators originated in the United States, Italy and Spain and spanned both the acute and convalescent phases of COVID-19. Samples came from the ongoing ImmuneRACE study (first 160 participants) plus 1,254 subjects from 6 global collaborators. Where available, HLA class I and class II types were taken from metadata supplied by the sample provider and were not determined by assay-based typing. Sample metadata almost always included a de-identified subject ID, COVID-19 status, age in years and sex. Deeply sampled blood TCRbeta repertoires from subjects exposed to, actively infected with, or recovered from COVID-19 were included in the dataset. A freely available public database, intended as a resource for researchers studying the immune response to SARS-CoV-2, is where the repertoires were released. The prospective study material was composed of cDNA or gDNA derived from T cells, B-cell-depleted T cells, or PBMCs.

TCRbeta CDR3 regions were amplified from genomic DNA using the immunoSEQ Assay, a bias-controlled multiplex PCR. Regarding the original processing steps: The number of nucleated cells in each sample was estimated from the amplification of reference gene primers within the assay. To quantify the absolute abundance of each unique TCRbeta CDR3 rearrangement, sequence reads were collapsed and filtered. For each sample, productive Simpson clonality was calculated as the square root of Simpson's diversity index over productive rearrangements. TCRdb took over this immuneACCESS table, retaining in-frame rearrangements with V and J assigned. Such tables are incomplete; in checked studies, under half of the missing clones stem from an unresolved V gene, and the remainder is unexplained. That table furnishes V, J and clone size, whereas the DNA furnished D and trimming. The sample table holds roughly 80,000 clones, of which around 82% were seen once. 21% of the sample is taken by the ten largest.

Notes on this clone: The antigen it recognizes is unknown. No qualities accompany the bases; no much larger clone lies one base away.

Broader findings and caveats from the paper: Clinical and demographic metadata were provided uncurated, with the amount varying by source and participant.

Taken from the germline V gene, the CDR1 and CDR2 loops are SGHTA and FQGTGA. Inclusive of the bounding cysteine and phenylalanine, the CDR3 is 16 residues long. The sequence is cut down to CDR3 DNA, 48 bases in frame from base 1. The junction shows trimming of 2 bases on V and 5 bases on J, and the gene matches do not reach 9 bases of it. Each collaborating institution followed its own protocols to collect whole blood in K2EDTA tubes. For TCRbeta analysis, collaborators shipped samples as frozen whole blood, isolated PBMCs, or DNA extracted from either of those sample types. The receptor was isolated from a human donor in a cohort sampled during active COVID-19. Sequenced material: peripheral blood. The V and J segments used are TRBV7-3 and TRBJ2-1, and TRBD2 matches 7 of the central bases. DNA sequence: TGTGCCAGCAGCTTACGTTGGCGGGGGACCAACAATGAGCAGTTCTTC. It translates to CASSLRWRGTNNEQFF. Full variable domain (CDR3 extended with the reference TRBV7-3 and TRBJ2-1 proteins): GAGVSQTPSNKVTEKGKYVELRCDPISGHTALYWYRQSLGQGPEFLIYFQGTGAADDSGLPNDRFFAVRPEGSVSTLKIQRTERGDSAVYLCASSLRWRGTNNEQFFGPGTRLTVL.